This TCR beta chain comes out of a study of blood T cell repertoires in COVID-19. Comment on this clone: A read error may account for a junction end that differs from germline.

Data came from immunoSEQ multiplex PCR; TCRdb stores just in-frame clones and leaves some out. The table has over 250,000 clones, about 88% seen once; the top ten hold around 4.1%. The TCR comes from a man younger than 45 with acute COVID-19. Sequenced input: PBMCs or T cells enriched from blood (not recorded which).

CDR3 in DNA: TGTGCCAGCAGCTTTGCGGGAGTCGTCACAGATACGCAGTATTTT. This sequence encodes CASSFAGVVTDTQYF. The chain carries TRBV5-1 and TRBJ2-3; the match to TRBD2 covers 7 bases. The germline V gene encodes CDR1 SGHRS and CDR2 YFSETQ. The CDR3 has 15 amino acids. Full variable domain (outside the CDR3, taken from reference TRBV5-1 and TRBJ2-3): KAGVTQTPRYLIKTRGQQVTLSCSPISGHRSVSWYQQTPGQGLQFLFEYFSETQRNKGNFPGRFSGRQFSNSRSEMNVSTLELGDSALYLCASSFAGVVTDTQYFGPGTRLTVL.